This is a list of T cell receptor beta chains from one sample in a study of beta chain features in type 1 diabetes. Assay: immunoSEQ multiplex PCR; the TCRdb copy retains only in-frame clones and omits some. The data show around 40,000 clones, 51% seen once. Sequencing was performed on Tregs from blood. Source of these receptors: a woman under 30 in good health. CDR3s include the opening cysteine and the closing phenylalanine or tryptophan. The order of the fields is V gene, J gene, D gene, clone size, CDR3 DNA, CDR3 protein. A D gene is named only where the DNA matches it firmly. Size is omitted from some rows. Given values are once, few, many or a class for expanded clones.

v_gene: TRBV5-1
j_gene: TRBJ1-5
d_gene: -
abundance: few
CDR3nt: TGCGCCAGCAGCTTGGGGGAGTTCAATCAGCCCCAGCATTTT
CDR3aa: CASSLGEFNQPQHF

v_gene: TRBV7-9
j_gene: TRBJ1-1
d_gene: -
abundance: -
CDR3nt: TGTGCCAGCAGCTTACAAGTGGAGACTGAAGCTTTCTTT
CDR3aa: CASSLQVETEAFF

v_gene: TRBV7-8
j_gene: TRBJ2-7
d_gene: TRBD1
abundance: few
CDR3nt: TGTGCCAGCAGCTTACAGGGGGCGCATTACGAGCAGTACTTC
CDR3aa: CASSLQGAHYEQYF

v_gene: TRBV4-3
j_gene: TRBJ2-2
d_gene: TRBD2
abundance: -
CDR3nt: TGCGCCAGCAGCCAATTTCAGAGCACTAGCGGGAGCGGGGAGCTGTTTTTT
CDR3aa: CASSQFQSTSGSGELFF

v_gene: TRBV7-8
j_gene: TRBJ2-7
d_gene: TRBD2
abundance: few
CDR3nt: TGTGCCAGCAGCTCCAGAAGTAGCGGGAGGGGATCTTACGAGCAGTACTTC
CDR3aa: CASSSRSSGRGSYEQYF

v_gene: TRBV27
j_gene: TRBJ1-2
d_gene: TRBD1
abundance: -
CDR3nt: TGTGCCAGCAGCCTAAGGACAGGGAGTATGAACTATGGCTACACCTTC
CDR3aa: CASSLRTGSMNYGYTF

v_gene: TRBV2
j_gene: TRBJ2-7
d_gene: TRBD1
abundance: few
CDR3nt: TGTGCCAGCAGCTACTTGACAGGGGGCGCCTCCTACGAGCAGTACTTC
CDR3aa: CASSYLTGGASYEQYF

v_gene: TRBV29-1
j_gene: TRBJ1-1
d_gene: -
abundance: -
CDR3nt: TGCAGCGCAATATCATACAGGAAAATGAACACTGAAGCTTTCTTT
CDR3aa: CSAISYRKMNTEAFF

v_gene: TRBV6-1
j_gene: TRBJ1-2
d_gene: -
abundance: -
CDR3nt: TGTGCCAGCAGGCCCCCGGGGACTAACTATGGCTACACCTTC
CDR3aa: CASRPPGTNYGYTF

v_gene: TRBV7-2
j_gene: TRBJ1-5
d_gene: TRBD1
abundance: -
CDR3nt: TGTGCCAGCAGCTTGGACAGGGGTAATCAGCCCCAGCATTTT
CDR3aa: CASSLDRGNQPQHF

v_gene: TRBV29-1
j_gene: TRBJ1-2
d_gene: TRBD1
abundance: -
CDR3nt: TGCAGCGTTGAAGATGGGGCCAGGGGGAACTATGGCTACACCTTC
CDR3aa: CSVEDGARGNYGYTF

v_gene: TRBV19
j_gene: TRBJ2-1
d_gene: TRBD1
abundance: -
CDR3nt: TGTGCCAGTAGTATAGGGACAGGAGTAAGTGAGCAGTTCTTC
CDR3aa: CASSIGTGVSEQFF

v_gene: TRBV6-5
j_gene: TRBJ2-3
d_gene: TRBD1
abundance: once
CDR3nt: TGTGCCAGCAGTTACGGGGGGACAGGGCGGGTAAGAGAGTATTTT
CDR3aa: CASSYGGTGRVREYF

v_gene: TRBV7-7
j_gene: TRBJ2-3
d_gene: TRBD2
abundance: -
CDR3nt: TGTGCTAGCAGCCCCATAGCGGGAAGGACAGATACGCAGTATTTT
CDR3aa: CASSPIAGRTDTQYF

v_gene: TRBV7-2
j_gene: TRBJ2-5
d_gene: TRBD2
abundance: -
CDR3nt: TGTGCCAGCAGGTCCCCGGGAGGGGTTCAAGAGACCCAGTACTTC
CDR3aa: CASRSPGGVQETQYF

v_gene: TRBV30
j_gene: TRBJ2-1
d_gene: TRBD1
abundance: -
CDR3nt: TGTGCCTGGAGTGTACAGGGGTTGGGTGAGCAGTTCTTC
CDR3aa: CAWSVQGLGEQFF

v_gene: TRBV4-1
j_gene: TRBJ2-4
d_gene: TRBD2
abundance: -
CDR3nt: TGCGCCAGCAGCCAAGATGGGGGGGAGGGTAGCGGGAAAAACATTCAGTACTTC
CDR3aa: CASSQDGGEGSGKNIQYF

v_gene: TRBV5-8
j_gene: TRBJ2-7
d_gene: -
abundance: -
CDR3nt: TGTGCCAGCAGCTTGCAGGGGGGAGACGAGCAGTACTTC
CDR3aa: CASSLQGGDEQYF

v_gene: TRBV6-6
j_gene: TRBJ1-5
d_gene: TRBD1
abundance: -
CDR3nt: TGTGCCAGCAGTTCAGGACAGGGCCTCAATCAGCCCCAGCATTTT
CDR3aa: CASSSGQGLNQPQHF

v_gene: TRBV7-6
j_gene: TRBJ2-7
d_gene: -
abundance: few
CDR3nt: TGTGCCAGCAGCTTCGCGGACAGTTCGCCCGAGCAGTACTTC
CDR3aa: CASSFADSSPEQYF

v_gene: TRBV4-1
j_gene: TRBJ2-1
d_gene: TRBD2
abundance: -
CDR3nt: TGTGCCAGCAGCCCGACTAGCGGGACGTACAATGAGCAGTTCTTC
CDR3aa: CASSPTSGTYNEQFF

v_gene: TRBV18
j_gene: TRBJ1-1
d_gene: -
abundance: -
CDR3nt: TGCGCCAGCTCACCACGGTCAGGGCTGAACACTGAAGCTTTCTTT
CDR3aa: CASSPRSGLNTEAFF

v_gene: TRBV11-2
j_gene: TRBJ2-1
d_gene: -
abundance: -
CDR3nt: TGTGCCAGCAGCCTGACTAGCTACAATGAGCAGTTCTTC
CDR3aa: CASSLTSYNEQFF

v_gene: TRBV6-5
j_gene: TRBJ1-1
d_gene: -
abundance: -
CDR3nt: TGTGCCAGCAGTTACCGGACGAGGGTGTCTGAAGCTTTCTTT
CDR3aa: CASSYRTRVSEAFF

v_gene: TRBV7-6
j_gene: TRBJ1-2
d_gene: -
abundance: -
CDR3nt: TGTGCCAGCAGCTTAGACAGGTTGGGCTACACCTTC
CDR3aa: CASSLDRLGYTF

v_gene: TRBV19
j_gene: TRBJ1-4
d_gene: -
abundance: -
CDR3nt: TGTGCCAGTACCACAACAGGGCTGGTTGAAAAACTGTTTTTT
CDR3aa: CASTTTGLVEKLFF

v_gene: TRBV18
j_gene: TRBJ2-5
d_gene: TRBD1
abundance: -
CDR3nt: TGTGCCAGCTCACTTCAGACAGGGCGGGAGACCCAGTACTTC
CDR3aa: CASSLQTGRETQYF

v_gene: TRBV18
j_gene: TRBJ2-5
d_gene: TRBD1
abundance: medium-sized
CDR3nt: TGTGCCAGCTCACCACCGACGGACAGGGGGGAGACCCAGTACTTC
CDR3aa: CASSPPTDRGETQYF

v_gene: TRBV18
j_gene: TRBJ1-4
d_gene: TRBD1
abundance: few
CDR3nt: TGTGCCAGCTCCCGGAAGGACAGGAATAATGAAAAACTGTTTTTT
CDR3aa: CASSRKDRNNEKLFF

v_gene: TRBV27
j_gene: TRBJ2-1
d_gene: TRBD2
abundance: few
CDR3nt: TGTGCCAGCTACAGGGGGCGGGCTAGCGGGAGGTCTTACAATGAGCAGTTCTTC
CDR3aa: CASYRGRASGRSYNEQFF

v_gene: TRBV28
j_gene: TRBJ2-7
d_gene: -
abundance: -
CDR3nt: TGTGCCAGCAGTTTGTTCCTCGAGCAGTACTTC
CDR3aa: CASSLFLEQYF

v_gene: TRBV28
j_gene: TRBJ1-5
d_gene: -
abundance: -
CDR3nt: TGTGCCAGCAGCGCTTACACGGGTAGCAATCAGCCCCAGCATTTT
CDR3aa: CASSAYTGSNQPQHF

v_gene: TRBV12-2
j_gene: TRBJ1-3
d_gene: -
abundance: -
CDR3nt: TGTGCAAGTCGACCCCACCCTCCGGACAGGGAAGAAAAAACTGGAAACACCATATATTTT
CDR3aa: CASRPHPPDREEKTGNTIYF

v_gene: TRBV27
j_gene: TRBJ1-5
d_gene: -
abundance: -
CDR3nt: TGTGCCAGCAGTTTATCTCGGGTCGGCAATCAGCCCCAGCATTTT
CDR3aa: CASSLSRVGNQPQHF

v_gene: TRBV4-1
j_gene: TRBJ1-1
d_gene: -
abundance: few
CDR3nt: TGCGCCAGCAGCCAAGCTTCGGGGGGCCGGACTGAAGCTTTCTTT
CDR3aa: CASSQASGGRTEAFF

v_gene: TRBV4-1
j_gene: TRBJ2-7
d_gene: TRBD2
abundance: once
CDR3nt: TGCGCCAGCAGCCATCCCGGACTAGCGGGAGTCAACGAGCAGTACTTC
CDR3aa: CASSHPGLAGVNEQYF

v_gene: TRBV7-9
j_gene: TRBJ1-2
d_gene: -
abundance: -
CDR3nt: TGTGCCAGCAGCCCACAACAGGGCAGCTACACCTTC
CDR3aa: CASSPQQGSYTF

v_gene: TRBV6-1
j_gene: TRBJ2-1
d_gene: TRBD1
abundance: -
CDR3nt: TGTGCCAGCATCACAGGGGCCAACTACAATGAGCAGTTCTTC
CDR3aa: CASITGANYNEQFF

v_gene: TRBV6-5
j_gene: TRBJ2-3
d_gene: TRBD1
abundance: -
CDR3nt: TGTGCCAGCAGTTACTCACGACAGGGGTCAGATACGCAGTATTTT
CDR3aa: CASSYSRQGSDTQYF

v_gene: TRBV6-5
j_gene: TRBJ1-2
d_gene: TRBD1
abundance: -
CDR3nt: TGTGCCAGCAGCGCTACAGGGGTAGGCTATGGCTACACCTTC
CDR3aa: CASSATGVGYGYTF

v_gene: TRBV7-8
j_gene: TRBJ2-5
d_gene: TRBD2
abundance: -
CDR3nt: TGTGCCAGCAGCCCCTCCCGAGGGAGGGATGGCGAGACCCAGTACTTC
CDR3aa: CASSPSRGRDGETQYF

v_gene: TRBV7-8
j_gene: TRBJ2-5
d_gene: -
abundance: few
CDR3nt: TGTGCCAGCAGCTTAGAAGGGGGTAGGAAGACCCAGTACTTC
CDR3aa: CASSLEGGRKTQYF

v_gene: TRBV7-9
j_gene: TRBJ2-1
d_gene: -
abundance: -
CDR3nt: TGTGCCAGCAGCACTCTCGGGGGGCTGGGGAATGAGCAGTTCTTC
CDR3aa: CASSTLGGLGNEQFF

v_gene: TRBV11-3
j_gene: TRBJ2-1
d_gene: TRBD2
abundance: -
CDR3nt: TGTGCCAGCAGCTTCTTGGGACTAGCGGGAGGATACAATGAGCAGTTCTTC
CDR3aa: CASSFLGLAGGYNEQFF

v_gene: TRBV7-2
j_gene: TRBJ2-4
d_gene: -
abundance: few
CDR3nt: TGTGCCAGCAGCTTAGGGTGGGAGGTGACGGGCATTCAGTACTTC
CDR3aa: CASSLGWEVTGIQYF

v_gene: TRBV27
j_gene: TRBJ1-2
d_gene: -
abundance: few
CDR3nt: TGTGCCAGCAAGCGTCTTGCGGAGGAGGGCTACACCTTC
CDR3aa: CASKRLAEEGYTF

v_gene: TRBV5-1
j_gene: TRBJ1-1
d_gene: TRBD1
abundance: -
CDR3nt: TGCGCCAGCAGCGGGGGGACAGGGGGCGTCACTGAAGCTTTCTTT
CDR3aa: CASSGGTGGVTEAFF

v_gene: TRBV6-1
j_gene: TRBJ2-7
d_gene: TRBD2
abundance: few
CDR3nt: TGTGCCAGCAGAGGGGGGACTAGCGGGGACGAGCAGTACTTC
CDR3aa: CASRGGTSGDEQYF

v_gene: TRBV30
j_gene: TRBJ2-7
d_gene: TRBD2
abundance: -
CDR3nt: TGTGCCTGGAGTTTTGGGACTAGCGGGAGTCTCTACGAGCAGTACTTC
CDR3aa: CAWSFGTSGSLYEQYF

v_gene: TRBV28
j_gene: TRBJ1-2
d_gene: -
abundance: -
CDR3nt: TGTGCCAGCAGCTTAGGGACTCGAGCTAACTATGGCTACACCTTC
CDR3aa: CASSLGTRANYGYTF

v_gene: TRBV10-3
j_gene: TRBJ2-3
d_gene: -
abundance: few
CDR3nt: TGTGCCATCACACGACTGCCGAGCACAGATACGCAGTATTTT
CDR3aa: CAITRLPSTDTQYF

v_gene: TRBV10-3
j_gene: TRBJ1-1
d_gene: -
abundance: few
CDR3nt: TGTGCCATCAGTGAGTCGAACAAGAACACTGAAGCTTTCTTT
CDR3aa: CAISESNKNTEAFF

v_gene: TRBV5-6
j_gene: TRBJ1-2
d_gene: TRBD1
abundance: -
CDR3nt: TGTGCCAGCAGCTTGGGCGGGACAGGGCGACGTAACTATGGCTACACCTTC
CDR3aa: CASSLGGTGRRNYGYTF

v_gene: TRBV6-6
j_gene: TRBJ1-5
d_gene: -
abundance: once
CDR3nt: TGTGCCAGCAGTTTTGATAGACACCTTAGCAATCAGCCCCAGCATTTT
CDR3aa: CASSFDRHLSNQPQHF

v_gene: TRBV18
j_gene: TRBJ1-2
d_gene: -
abundance: -
CDR3nt: TGTGCCAGCTCACCGGTCGGCGCAGTAGGAGAAGGTGTCTATGGCTACACCTTC
CDR3aa: CASSPVGAVGEGVYGYTF

v_gene: TRBV20-1
j_gene: TRBJ2-7
d_gene: -
abundance: -
CDR3nt: TGCAGTGCCGAGACAGGTTACGAGCAGTACTTC
CDR3aa: CSAETGYEQYF

v_gene: TRBV2
j_gene: TRBJ2-7
d_gene: -
abundance: -
CDR3nt: TGTGCCAGCAGTCGGAGGGCCAGTAATATCGGGCAGTACTTC
CDR3aa: CASSRRASNIGQYF

v_gene: TRBV5-1
j_gene: TRBJ2-1
d_gene: TRBD1
abundance: -
CDR3nt: TGCGCCAGCAGCGCCCAGGGGGCTGGCAATGAGCAGTTCTTC
CDR3aa: CASSAQGAGNEQFF

v_gene: TRBV11-2
j_gene: TRBJ2-3
d_gene: TRBD2
abundance: few
CDR3nt: TGTGCCAGCAGGGTGCCGGGAGGCAGCACAGATACGCAGTATTTT
CDR3aa: CASRVPGGSTDTQYF

v_gene: TRBV18
j_gene: TRBJ2-5
d_gene: -
abundance: once
CDR3nt: TGTGCCAGCTCATCCTACCGAGACAGGATAGCCCAGTACTTC
CDR3aa: CASSSYRDRIAQYF